These 32 T cell receptor beta chains originate from one sample sequenced in a study of early T cells in non-severe SARS-CoV-2 infection. TCRdb re-analysed the 5' RACE reads in MiXCR, keeping a single row per CDR3 protein. The sample lists 110,000 or so distinct CDR3 sequences, about 12% occurring once. Sequencing was carried out using whole blood. The receptor set was obtained from an adult who was a healthcare worker with PCR-confirmed SARS-CoV-2 infection or an uninfected control (not recorded which).

The rearrangement joins TRBV20-1 to TRBJ2-3; tentatively, D is TRBD2 (5 bases). The V end was cut by 3 bases, the J end by 7 bases, with 20 bases between. The CDR3 is 15 amino acids. The germline gives CDR1 DFQATT, CDR2 SNEGSKA (reference sequence). CDR3 protein: CSASPRGSKVNTQYF. DNA of the CDR3: TGCAGTGCTAGCCCCCGGGGATCGAAGGTTAATACGCAGTATTTT.

This clonotype turned up a few times. CDR3 loop: CASSLTLTYEQYF. In nucleotides, the CDR3 is TGTGCCAGCAGCCTGACTCTCACCTACGAGCAGTACTTC. The rearrangement links TRBV14 to TRBJ2-7; D is uncertain. V gave up 4 bases and J gave up 2 bases, with 9 bases separating them. Germline CDR1 and CDR2: SGHDN and FVKESK. This CDR3 is 13 amino acids long.

The rearrangement uses TRBV30 and TRBJ2-2; D is unclear. This CDR3 contains 11 residues. CDR1 is GTSNPN and CDR2 is SVGIG in the germline V gene (reference sequence). V lost 7 bases and J lost 6, with 9 bases in between. In DNA, the CDR3 is TGTGCCTCCCTCCCCCCCGGGGAGCTGTTTTTT. This codes for CASLPPGELFF.

The chain is built from TRBV20-1 and TRBJ1-1; D may be TRBD1 (5 bases). This CDR3 has 13 residues. The V gene's germline CDR1 is DFQATT and CDR2 SNEGSKA (reference sequence). Trimming took 0 bases from V and 11 from J, leaving 16 bases between them. CDR3 region: CSARDMGQGRAFF. Written as DNA, the CDR3 is TGCAGTGCTAGAGATATGGGGCAGGGTAGGGCTTTCTTT.

In this sample, this clonotype turned up a few times. The chain uses TRBV5-4 and TRBJ2-7; D is possibly TRBD1 (6 bases). CDR3 length: 17 amino acids. CDR1 SGHNT and CDR2 YYREEE come from the germline V gene (reference sequence). The V end was cut by 2 bases, the J end by 10 bases, with 28 bases between. CDR3 DNA: TGTGCCAGCAGCTTTGAGGCCCCTGAACAGGGCGCCCTTCGACAGTACTTC. Translated, it gives CASSFEAPEQGALRQYF. The full variable domain, in which reference TRBV5-4 and TRBJ2-7 provide the parts outside the CDR3, is ETGVTQSPTHLIKTRGQQVTLRCSSQSGHNTVSWYQQALGQGPQFIFQYYREEENGRGNFPPRFSGLQFPNYSSELNVNALELDDSALYLCASSFEAPEQGALRQYFGPGTRLTVT.

The chain employs TRBV7-9 and TRBJ2-2, with 8 bases aligning to TRBD1. Trimming took 5 bases from V and 2 from J; bases not matched to a gene: 4. Germline V gene data show CDR1 as SEHNR and CDR2 as FQNEAQ (reference sequence). There are 15 residues in the CDR3. The CDR3 nucleotides are TGTGCCAGCAGCGTGGGGACAGGAAACACCGGGGAGCTGTTTTTT. This translates into CASSVGTGNTGELFF.

Many counts were recorded for this clonotype. The chain carries TRBV9 and TRBJ2-3; D remains unclear. Germline-derived CDR1 and CDR2 are SGDLS and YYNGEE. V lost 0 bases to trimming and J lost 5 bases, with 10 bases between them. CDR3 length equals 14 residues. The CDR3 nucleotides read TGTGCCAGCAGCGTAGGCGAGTCGAAAGATACGCAGTATTTT. Amino acid sequence: CASSVGESKDTQYF. The full variable domain, with the rest looked up from reference TRBV9 and TRBJ2-3, is DSGVTQTPKHLITATGQRVTLRCSPRSGDLSVYWYQQSLDQGLQFLIQYYNGEERAKGNILERFSAQQFPDLHSELNLSSLELGDSALYFCASSVGESKDTQYFGPGTRLTVL.

This sequence joins TRBV3-1 and TRBJ2-1, with D possibly TRBD2 on 6 matching bases. CDR1 and CDR2 (germline): LGHDT, YNNKEL (reference sequence). The CDR3 covers 14 residues. The V end was cut by 6 bases, the J end by 4 bases, with 13 bases between. Written as DNA, the CDR3 is TGTGCCAGCAGTGTCGGGGGACGGTACAATGAGCAGTTCTTC. Protein sequence: CASSVGGRYNEQFF.

This clonotype appeared a few times. This chain links TRBV6-5 with TRBJ2-7; D is ambiguous. V was trimmed by 0 bases and J by 2 bases, leaving 20 bases between them. Germline assignment: CDR1 MNHEY and CDR2 SVGAGI. This CDR3 comprises 18 residues. The CDR3 DNA follows: TGTGCCAGCAGTTACTCGTATGAGGTTTGGTCAAAAGCCTACGAGCAGTACTTC. Its translation: CASSYSYEVWSKAYEQYF.

This clonotype was observed a handful of times. V usage is TRBV5-5 and J usage is TRBJ2-5; the D call may be TRBD1 or TRBD2 (5 bases each). The CDR3 runs to 16 residues. Between the trimmed V and J ends, which lost 0 bases and 5 bases, there was a span of 17 bases. Germline V gene sequence: CDR1 SGHKS, CDR2 YYEKEE (reference sequence). Written as DNA, the CDR3 is TGTGCCAGCAGCTTGGTCCGCAGGGAGTTCGATGAGACCCAGTACTTC. Its translation is CASSLVRREFDETQYF.

This clonotype has ten or more counts. The rearrangement joins TRBV7-6 to TRBJ2-3; 12 bases align to TRBD2. Germline CDR1 and CDR2: SGHVS and FNYEAQ. CDR3 length: 18 amino acids. Germline trimming cut 5 bases from V and 3 bases from J; bases unmatched to any gene: 12. CDR3 sequence reads: CASSPGVGLAGRTDTQYF. DNA for the CDR3: TGTGCCAGCAGCCCGGGAGTAGGACTAGCGGGAAGGACAGATACGCAGTATTTT.

The rearrangement joins TRBV10-3 to TRBJ2-4; the match to TRBD2 covers 11 bases. The CDR3 sequence is 20 residues long. J was trimmed by 1 base and V by 0 bases; bases with no gene match: 11. CDR1 and CDR2 from the germline V gene are ENHRY and SYGVKD. In nucleotides, the CDR3 is TGTGCCATCAGTGAGTCGGCTAGCGGGAGGATGATGGGGGCCAAAAACATTCAGTACTTC. Protein product: CAISESASGRMMGAKNIQYF.

In its sample, this clonotype was seen many times. V is TRBV18 and J is TRBJ1-5, with no clear D. The CDR3 consists of 14 residues. Deletions cut 4 bases from V and 5 bases from J, with 12 bases between. CDR1 and CDR2 (germline): KGHSH, LQKENI. This CDR3 is CASSQDYGDQPQHF. The CDR3 nucleotides are TGTGCCAGCTCACAAGACTACGGGGATCAGCCCCAGCATTTT.

This chain joins TRBV13 and TRBJ2-7; D might be TRBD1 or TRBD2, each matching 6 bases. From germline, CDR1 is PRHDT and CDR2 FYEKMQ (reference sequence). V was cut by 5 bases and J by 2 bases, with 25 bases left in between. This CDR3 is built from 18 residues. The CDR3 loop reads CASSEEGVGTIGPYEQYF. The CDR3 DNA follows: TGTGCCAGCAGCGAGGAGGGGGTTGGCACCATTGGCCCCTACGAGCAGTACTTC.

This chain joins TRBV5-1 and TRBJ2-3, with D tentatively TRBD1 or TRBD2 (5 bases each). This CDR3 spans 13 amino acids. Trimming stripped 4 bases from V and 4 bases from J, with 10 bases between. From germline, CDR1 is SGHRS and CDR2 YFSETQ. CDR3 sequence reads: CASSRGEADTQYF. In DNA, the CDR3 is TGCGCCAGCAGCAGGGGAGAGGCAGATACGCAGTATTTT.

The chain is built from TRBV20-1 and TRBJ2-7; 9 nucleotides align to TRBD2. Germline-derived CDR1 and CDR2 are DFQATT and SNEGSKA (reference sequence). CDR3 length equals 14 residues. Trimming removed 2 bases from V and 3 bases from J; junction bases left unmatched: 5. CDR3 sequence: CSARLAGTNYEQYF. CDR3 in DNA: TGCAGTGCTAGACTAGCGGGGACTAACTACGAGCAGTACTTC.

This clonotype occurred many times. This chain joins TRBV11-2 and TRBJ1-3; no definite D call. Germline V CDR1 and CDR2: SGHAT, FQNNGV. The CDR3 loop spans 13 amino acids. Trimming took off 3 bases at V and 4 bases at J, with 7 bases between the two ends. The CDR3 sequence is CASSFIQGNTIYF. CDR3 sequence (DNA): TGTGCCAGCAGCTTTATACAGGGAAACACCATATATTTT.

The V gene is TRBV20-1, the J gene TRBJ2-7; TRBD1 matches at 8 bases. Losses at the gene ends were 5 bases for V and 4 bases for J; bases not matched to a gene: 7. Looked up from germline, CDR1 is DFQATT and CDR2 is SNEGSKA (reference sequence). The CDR3 length is 13 residues. CDR3 residues: CSALDRVSYEQYF. The CDR3 DNA follows: TGCAGTGCTCTGGACAGGGTTTCTTACGAGCAGTACTTC.

This clonotype was picked up many times. The chain is built from TRBV30 and TRBJ2-1; tentatively, D is TRBD2 (5 bases). The CDR3 consists of 15 residues. CDR1 and CDR2 (germline): GTSNPN, SVGIG (reference sequence). The V end lost 0 bases, the J end lost 4 bases, and 13 bases lay between the germline ends. The CDR3 is CAWSVGGSGYNEQFF. In DNA, the CDR3 is TGTGCCTGGAGTGTAGGTGGGTCGGGGTACAATGAGCAGTTCTTC. The full variable domain, in which reference TRBV30 and TRBJ2-1 provide the parts outside the CDR3, is SQTIHQWPATLVQPVGSPLSLECTVEGTSNPNLYWYRQAAGRGLQLLFYSVGIGQISSEVPQNLSASRPQDRQFILSSKKLLLSDSGFYLCAWSVGGSGYNEQFFGPGTRLTVL.

V usage is TRBV10-3 and J usage is TRBJ2-7; either TRBD1 or TRBD2 may fit D (5 bases each). The CDR3 totals 15 residues. Trimming removed 4 bases from V and 0 bases from J, with 13 bases in between. Germline CDR1 ENHRY, CDR2 SYGVKD. CDR3 nucleotides: TGTGCCATCAGTGGGGACGGCAACCCCTCCTACGAGCAGTACTTC. Its translation is CAISGDGNPSYEQYF.

This clonotype was seen many times. The rearrangement links TRBV29-1 to TRBJ1-1; no clear D. CDR1 is SQVTM, CDR2 ANQGSEA, per germline. V lost 3 bases, J lost 4 bases, and 12 bases lay in between. This CDR3 is built from 13 residues. CDR3 DNA sequence: TGCAGCGTTGATAAGGGCCGGGGCACTGAAGCTTTCTTT. Translation: CSVDKGRGTEAFF.

This chain connects TRBV9 to TRBJ2-3; TRBD2 aligns across 8 bases. The V segment lost 3 bases and the J segment 3 bases; nucleotides outside the gene matches: 6. This CDR3 comprises 15 residues. The germline V gene encodes CDR1 SGDLS and CDR2 YYNGEE. Written as DNA, the CDR3 is TGTGCCAGCAGCGAGCGGGGGACCGGGACAGATACGCAGTATTTT. Translated, it gives CASSERGTGTDTQYF.

Turning to this clonotype: An end of the junction does not agree with germline; a read error may underlie this. The chain employs TRBV6-6 and TRBJ2-3; D could derive from TRBD1 or TRBD2 (5 bases each). Germline V gene sequence: CDR1 MNHNY, CDR2 SVGAGI (reference sequence). The CDR3 is 17 residues long. This CDR3 reads CANSRRVSGASTDTQYF. The CDR3 nucleotides read TGTGCCAACAGTCGGCGGGTGTCTGGGGCGAGCACAGATACGCAGTATTTT.

This clonotype was seen repeatedly, ten times or more. The V gene is TRBV2, the J gene TRBJ1-5; D may be TRBD1 (5 bases). Germline CDR1 and CDR2: SNHLY and FYNNEI. V was pared by 8 bases and J by 0 bases, with 11 bases between. The CDR3 sequence is 14 residues long. CDR3 DNA: TGTGCCAGCGCCGACAGATATAGCAATCAGCCCCAGCATTTT. It encodes CASADRYSNQPQHF. The full variable domain, rest sourced from reference TRBV2 and TRBJ1-5, is EPEVTQTPSHQVTQMGQEVILRCVPISNHLYFYWYRQILGQKVEFLVSFYNNEISEKSEIFDDQFSVERPDGSNFTLKIRSTKLEDSAMYFCASADRYSNQPQHFGDGTRLSIL.

There are a few counts of this clonotype. The chain is built from TRBV12-3 or TRBV12-4 and TRBJ1-1, with D uncertain. Between the trimmed V and J ends, which lost 6 bases and 6 bases, there was a span of 14 bases. This CDR3 contains 13 residues. CDR3 DNA: TGTGCCAGCAGGTCCACCGGGTCCGCTGAAGCTTTCTTT. This gives the protein CASRSTGSAEAFF.

The chain links TRBV11-3 to TRBJ2-1, with D unclear. Trimming left V 5 bases short and J 8 bases short, with 7 bases between. This CDR3 is built from 11 residues. Germline CDR1 reads SGHNT; CDR2 reads YENEEA. This chain's CDR3 is CASSEGDEQFF. CDR3 coding DNA: TGTGCCAGCAGCGAAGGCGATGAGCAGTTCTTC.

This clonotype has ten or more counts. The V call is TRBV7-9, the J call TRBJ2-7, with D perhaps matching TRBD1 (5 bases). The CDR3 spans 13 residues. V was shortened by 2 bases and J by 3 bases, with 8 bases between the two germline ends. The germline CDR1 and CDR2 sequences are SEHNR and FQNEAQ (reference sequence). DNA for the CDR3: TGTGCCAGCAGCTTAAGGGGTGTCTACGAGCAGTACTTC. Amino acids: CASSLRGVYEQYF.

This clonotype was counted a few times. The chain carries TRBV11-2 and TRBJ2-3; 7 positions agree with TRBD2. Trimming cost V 6 bases and J 8 bases; bases outside gene matches: 11. Looked up from germline, CDR1 is SGHAT and CDR2 is FQNNGV. This CDR3 has 14 residues. The CDR3 loop reads CASSSGTKSSTQYF. As DNA, the CDR3 is TGTGCCAGCAGTTCCGGGACTAAGTCGAGTACGCAGTATTTT.

The chain uses TRBV29-1 and TRBJ2-1, with TRBD1 identical over 8 bases. The junction had 7 bases not matched to a gene; V was cut back by 6 bases and J by 6 bases. CDR3 length equals 13 residues. Looked up from germline, CDR1 is SQVTM and CDR2 is ANQGSEA. CDR3 sequence (DNA): TGCAGCGTCTTAAGGACAGGGTCCAATGAGCAGTTCTTC. Translating gives CSVLRTGSNEQFF.

The CDR3 DNA reads as TGTGCCAGCAGTTACTCGACAGCCACCACAGATACGCAGTATTTT. Protein: CASSYSTATTDTQYF. V usage is TRBV6-6 and J usage is TRBJ2-3; D possibly corresponds to TRBD1 (5 bases). V was cut by 0 bases and J by 2 bases, with 9 bases left in between. This CDR3 spans 15 amino acids. CDR1 is MNHNY, CDR2 SVGAGI, per germline (reference sequence).

This clonotype was found many times. The gene calls are TRBV12-3 or TRBV12-4 and TRBJ2-2; D not certain. The CDR3 has 15 residues. V shed 2 bases and J shed 2 bases, with 9 bases lying between them. CDR3 coding DNA: TGTGCCAGCAGTTTATCCACTCAAAACACCGGGGAGCTGTTTTTT. Residues: CASSLSTQNTGELFF.

This clonotype showed up many times. The CDR3 nucleotides are TGTGCCAGCAGCTTAACCAATTCGGGGACCCAGTACTTC. Protein product: CASSLTNSGTQYF. This sequence joins TRBV7-9 and TRBJ2-5; D is unresolved. CDR3 length: 13 residues. CDR1 SEHNR and CDR2 FQNEAQ come from the germline V gene (reference sequence). Trimming left V 2 bases short and J 7 bases short, with 11 bases between. The full variable domain, with the rest looked up from reference TRBV7-9 and TRBJ2-5, is DTGVSQNPRHKITKRGQNVTFRCDPISEHNRLYWYRQTLGQGPEFLTYFQNEAQLEKSRLLSDRFSAERPKGSFSTLEIQRTEQGDSAMYLCASSLTNSGTQYFGPGTRLLVL.